The clone carrying this T cell receptor (beta chain) was seen many times. Its cognate antigen is unknown. Germline V CDR1 and CDR2: SGHRS, YFSETQ. The CDR3 has 14 amino acids. The V end was cut by 4 bases, the J end by 6 bases, with 15 bases between. The lymph nodes were axillary draining lymph nodes from breast cancer patients. The entry originates in a study of breast tumors, draining lymph nodes, adjacent tissues. TCRdb reprocessed the multiplex PCR reads via MiXCR and lists one record per CDR3 protein. The sample holds some 130,000 distinct CDR3 sequences, 20% to 25% seen once. Study findings and constraints: Luminal-like breast cancer showed significantly greater tumor-nontumor repertoire similarity than basal-like breast cancer did.

The chain uses TRBV5-1 and TRBJ2-3; either TRBD1 or TRBD2 may supply D (5 bases each). Sequencing was performed on axillary lymph node tissue. The receptor comes from a female donor with breast cancer. Some clones in this sample may be carry-over from other donors' samples. The CDR3 DNA sequence: TGCGCCAGCAGCGATGGGGGTCCTGGGGATACGCAGTATTTT. Translated, it gives CASSDGGPGDTQYF.